This T cell receptor beta chain stems from a study of T cells after yellow fever vaccination. TCRdb used MiXCR to reprocess the 5' RACE reads, holding one entry per CDR3 protein. The sample has approximately 120,000 distinct CDR3 sequences; over 8% are singletons. Looked up from germline, CDR1 is LGHNA and CDR2 is YSLEER. The CDR3 runs to 16 residues. Trimming removed 4 bases at V and 5 bases at J, with 19 bases between. The clonotype was recovered from a man between 18 and 29 years old who received the YFV17D yellow fever vaccine. The sequencing here drew on CD8+ T cells sorted from PBMCs, taken on the day of the yellow fever booster vaccination. This chain uses TRBV4-3 with TRBJ2-3, with D possibly TRBD2 on 5 matching bases. The CDR3 protein is CASSLSPSYRGDTQYF. CDR3 DNA: TGCGCCAGCAGCCTATCCCCGAGTTACCGGGGAGATACGCAGTATTTT.